Below are 10 T cell receptor beta chains sequenced from a single sample in a study of blood T cell repertoires in COVID-19. Clones were read by immunoSEQ multiplex PCR, and TCRdb kept only the in-frame ones, dropping some. Of 200,000 to 250,000 clones in the sample, roughly 94% were seen once. Sequencing was done on a sample of peripheral blood. The receptors come from a man in his thirties or forties with acute or convalescent COVID-19.

This chain joins TRBV29-1 and TRBJ2-3; D is unresolved. This CDR3 region has 13 residues. Germline CDR1 reads SQVTM; CDR2 reads ANQGSEA. The V end was cut by 3 bases, the J end by 6 bases, with 13 bases between. The CDR3 DNA is TGCAGCGTTGACGCCTCAACCAGGGATACGCAGTATTTT. Translating gives CSVDASTRDTQYF.

The CDR3 nucleotides read TGCGCCAGCAGCTACTACCCTGGACTAGCGGGGATCCCTACGCAGTATTTT. This encodes CASSYYPGLAGIPTQYF. The chain uses TRBV5-1 and TRBJ2-3, with 12 positions matching TRBD2. Germline assignment: CDR1 SGHRS and CDR2 YFSETQ. This CDR3 is 17 amino acids long. The ends lost 3 bases at V and 8 bases at J; junction bases unmatched: 13.

The genes are TRBV18 and TRBJ2-7; no firm D call. This CDR3 contains 14 residues. The germline gives CDR1 KGHSH, CDR2 LQKENI. Trimming cost V 6 bases and J 0 bases, with 12 bases left between them. The CDR3 DNA reads as TGTGCCAGCTCCCTGATTGTAGACTCCTACGAGCAGTACTTC. Protein: CASSLIVDSYEQYF.

The chain couples TRBV5-1 to TRBJ1-2, with 7 bases identical to TRBD1. The V segment lost 0 bases and the J segment 7 bases; nucleotides outside the gene matches: 15. This CDR3 spans 17 amino acids. CDR1 and CDR2 from the germline V gene are SGHRS and YFSETQ. This CDR3 reads CASSLGQGLLLSSGYTF. The DNA of the CDR3 is TGCGCCAGCAGCTTGGGACAGGGCTTACTACTATCCTCTGGCTACACCTTC. Filled out from reference TRBV5-1 and TRBJ1-2, the complete variable domain reads KAGVTQTPRYLIKTRGQQVTLSCSPISGHRSVSWYQQTPGQGLQFLFEYFSETQRNKGNFPGRFSGRQFSNSRSEMNVSTLELGDSALYLCASSLGQGLLLSSGYTFGSGTRLTVV.

This chain joins TRBV5-5 and TRBJ2-7, with TRBD1 identical over 9 bases. In germline, CDR1 is SGHKS, CDR2 YYEKEE (reference sequence). Trimming at V came to 4 bases and at J to 7 bases, leaving 9 bases not matched to a gene. This CDR3 contains 14 residues. The CDR3 spells CASSAGQGVREQYF. CDR3 DNA sequence: TGTGCCAGCAGCGCGGGACAGGGCGTAAGAGAGCAGTACTTC.

The table lists this clone with a few counts. The V and J genes are TRBV12-5 and TRBJ2-5, with 12 positions matching TRBD1. This CDR3 is built from 17 residues. The V segment lost 2 bases and the J segment 5 bases; nucleotides outside the gene matches: 9. Germline lookup yields CDR1 LGHNT and CDR2 FRNRAP. The CDR3 sequence: CASGLWGDRGRRETQYF. CDR3 bases: TGTGCTAGTGGTTTGTGGGGGGACAGGGGGCGTCGGGAGACCCAGTACTTC.

The genes are TRBV27 and TRBJ2-7; 7 nucleotides align to TRBD1. Germline CDR1 reads MNHEY; CDR2 reads SMNVEV (reference sequence). CDR3 length equals 14 residues. J was trimmed by 5 bases and V by 2 bases; bases with no gene match: 6. The CDR3 region has the DNA TGTGCCAGCAGTTTACCGACAGGGCCCCACGAGCAGTACTTC. Amino acid sequence: CASSLPTGPHEQYF.

The chain couples TRBV4-1 to TRBJ2-7; 7 positions match TRBD1. Germline assignment: CDR1 MGHRA and CDR2 YSYEKL. This CDR3 region has 16 residues. V was clipped by 1 base and J by 1 base; unmatched bases: 7. CDR3 in amino acids: CASSQVLWDRSYEQYF. CDR3 nucleotide sequence: TGCGCCAGCAGCCAAGTCTTGTGGGACAGATCCTACGAGCAGTACTTC.

The chain links TRBV5-1 to TRBJ1-5; D is perhaps TRBD1 (6 bases). This CDR3 spans 15 amino acids. Per germline, CDR1 SGHRS and CDR2 YFSETQ. The V and J ends lost 0 bases and 4 bases respectively, with 11 bases between them. CDR3 in DNA: TGCGCCAGCAGCTTGGGGGGGCAGGTAAATCAGCCCCAGCATTTT. Amino acid sequence: CASSLGGQVNQPQHF.

The chain couples TRBV28 to TRBJ1-2; D possibly corresponds to TRBD1 (6 bases). Germline values: CDR1 MDHEN, CDR2 SYDVKM. Trimming took off 6 bases at V and 7 bases at J, with 15 bases between the two ends. CDR3 length: 13 residues. The DNA of the CDR3 is TGTGCCAGCAGCCGAGGACAGCACCGTGGCTACACCTTC. It translates to CASSRGQHRGYTF.